What follows are 2 T cell receptor beta chains derived from one specimen sequenced in a study of T cells in Graves' hyperthyroidism and ophthalmopathy. Amplification targeted TCR beta CDR3 regions from RNA transcripts. Researchers ran a first-round RT-PCR on the TCR CDR3 using the HTBI primer set. TCRdb ran MiXCR on the multiplex PCR reads and lists one entry per CDR3 protein. The profile shows around 580,000 distinct CDR3 sequences, over 15% of them singletons. The source material was blood. The receptors were sampled from a woman between 18 and 30 years old with Graves' hyperthyroidism.

The V call is TRBV4-1, the J call TRBJ2-3; perhaps D is TRBD1 or TRBD2 (5 bases each). Trimming took 0 bases from V and 10 from J, leaving 20 bases between them. There are 16 residues in the CDR3. CDR1 and CDR2 from the germline V gene are MGHRA and YSYEKL. CDR3 DNA sequence: TGCGCCAGCAGCCAAGATGAGGCGGTGGTCGGGGCAGCGCAGTATTTT. Residues: CASSQDEAVVGAAQYF.

This clonotype turned up a few times. The rearrangement links TRBV20-1 to TRBJ1-6; 7 positions match TRBD1. The CDR3 runs 15 residues. The V gene's germline CDR1 is DFQATT and CDR2 SNEGSKA (reference sequence). V shed 0 bases and J 8 bases; nucleotides not matched to a gene: 7. In DNA form, the CDR3 reads TGCAGTGCTAGAGAAGACAGGGTGGGTGATTCACCCCTCCACTTT. Amino acid sequence: CSAREDRVGDSPLHF.